These T cell receptor beta chains were read from a single sample in a study of blood T cell repertoires in COVID-19. Clones were sequenced by immunoSEQ multiplex PCR, and TCRdb holds only the in-frame ones, with some missing. The sample carries under 350,000 clones, approximately 86% recorded once. Sequences were obtained from PBMCs or T cells enriched from blood (not recorded which). These receptors all stem from a woman in her thirties or forties with acute COVID-19. Each CDR3 is given with its conserved first and last residue. Each record gives: D gene, CDR3 length, clone size, J gene, V gene, CDR3 DNA, CDR3 protein. A D gene is named only where the DNA matches it firmly. Only part of the rows carry a size: once, few, many, or a class if the clone is expanded.

>TRBD1|15|-|TRBJ2-7|TRBV28
TGTGCCAGCAGTTTTAACCCGGGACAGGGGAACGAGCAGTACTTC
CASSFNPGQGNEQYF
>-|16|-|TRBJ2-5|TRBV5-1
TGCGCCAGCAGCACAGGAGCGGGGACACATCAAGAGACCCAGTACTTC
CASSTGAGTHQETQYF
>-|13|-|TRBJ1-3|TRBV5-6
TGTGCCAGCAGCTTAGGGGCTGGAAACACCATATATTTT
CASSLGAGNTIYF
>-|14|-|TRBJ1-1|TRBV28
TGTGCCAGCAGACCTCCTCAGGGTTTCACTGAAGCTTTCTTT
CASRPPQGFTEAFF
>TRBD1|18|-|TRBJ1-2|TRBV10-1
TGCGCCAGCAGTGAGTCCCCCCCCGGACAGGCCTCCCTGCGGGGCTACACCTTC
CASSESPPGQASLRGYTF
>-|16|-|TRBJ1-6|TRBV7-9
TGTGCCAGCAGCTTTAAGAGTTCAGGGAATAATTCACCCCTCCACTTT
CASSFKSSGNNSPLHF
>TRBD1|14|-|TRBJ2-7|TRBV11-1
TGTGCCAGCAGCCCACGACAGGGGATACACGAGCAGTACTTC
CASSPRQGIHEQYF
>-|16|-|TRBJ2-1|TRBV29-1
TGCAGCGCTGTCTTGGGTGTGGCGGAATCCTACAATGAGCAGTTCTTC
CSAVLGVAESYNEQFF
>TRBD2|14|-|TRBJ2-1|TRBV7-9
TGTGCCAGCAGCTTCGGCGGGAGATACAATGAGCAGTTCTTC
CASSFGGRYNEQFF
>-|14|few|TRBJ2-7|TRBV7-2
TGTGCCAGCAGCTCACAGTGGGGGGACTACGAGCAGTACTTC
CASSSQWGDYEQYF
>TRBD1|15|-|TRBJ1-2|TRBV7-6
TGTGCCAGCAGCTTACCGAGGGACAGACCATATGGCTACACCTTC
CASSLPRDRPYGYTF
>-|16|-|TRBJ1-4|TRBV27
TGTGCCAGCAGTCCAACACATACCAGAACTAATGAAAAACTGTTTTTT
CASSPTHTRTNEKLFF
>TRBD1|16|-|TRBJ2-5|TRBV25-1
TGTGCCAGCAGCAAACAAGACAGGGGGAGCAAAGAGACCCAGTACTTC
CASSKQDRGSKETQYF
>-|15|-|TRBJ2-7|TRBV19
TGTGCCAGTAGTACTCGGACAGAACTCACCTACGAGCAGTACTTC
CASSTRTELTYEQYF
>TRBD1|15|-|TRBJ2-7|TRBV7-3
TGTGCCAGCAGCTTAAGGCCAGGGGGACCCTACGAGCAGTACTTC
CASSLRPGGPYEQYF
>-|13|-|TRBJ1-3|TRBV5-1
TGCGCCAGCACCGATAGTGCTGGAAACACCATATATTTT
CASTDSAGNTIYF
>-|15|once|TRBJ2-1|TRBV4-1
TGCGCCAGCAGCCAAGACCGGGACTTTAGGGATGAGCAGTTCTTC
CASSQDRDFRDEQFF
>TRBD2|17|-|TRBJ2-1|TRBV7-9
TGTGCCAGCAGCTCACTCGCCGGGACTAGCGGGACCAATGAGCAGTTCTTC
CASSSLAGTSGTNEQFF
>-|13|few|TRBJ1-1|TRBV19
TGTGCCAGTAGTACCCAAGGGGGCACTGAAGCTTTCTTT
CASSTQGGTEAFF
>TRBD1|15|few|TRBJ2-3|TRBV9
TGTGCCAGCAGCGTAACAGGGGACCGCTCAGATACGCAGTATTTT
CASSVTGDRSDTQYF
>TRBD2|14|-|TRBJ2-5|TRBV5-1
TGCGCCAGCAGCTTCACGGGGGGCCAAGAGACCCAGTACTTC
CASSFTGGQETQYF
>-|15|-|TRBJ2-7|TRBV18
TGTGCCAGCTCACCACCGACCCAAGGGAGTTACGAGCAGTACTTC
CASSPPTQGSYEQYF
>-|13|-|TRBJ1-5|TRBV2
TGTGCCAGCAGTGTGGGGGACAAACAGCCCCAGCATTTT
CASSVGDKQPQHF